The 9 T cell receptor beta chains below come from one sample, sequenced in a study of human T cells and chemical hapten exposure. One entry per CDR3 protein results from TCRdb running MiXCR on the RACE reads. The table lists some 400,000 distinct CDR3 sequences, around 4.8% of them singletons. Specified time point: patch test 1, 2 weeks after DPC sensitization. Treatment defined: therapeutic diphenylcyclopropenone sensitization with weekly scalp DPC. Sample: whole blood, taken in connection with sensitization to the hapten diphenylcyclopropenone (DPC). The source of these receptors is a woman aged 50 to 60 with alopecia areata. Some clones in this sample may be carry-over from other donors' samples.

The CDR3 DNA is TGTGCCACTGAAGGGACGGATTTCAAAAACATTCAGTACTTC. It translates to CATEGTDFKNIQYF. V and J are TRBV2 and TRBJ2-4; tentatively, D is TRBD1 or TRBD2 (5 bases each). The CDR3 covers 14 residues. Germline V CDR1 and CDR2: SNHLY, FYNNEI. The germline V and J ends were trimmed by 10 bases and 3 bases, with 16 bases remaining between them.

The sample holds a few counts of this clonotype. The chain joins TRBV15 to TRBJ2-3; the D call may be TRBD1 or TRBD2 (5 bases each). Germline loops: CDR1 LNHNV, CDR2 YYDKDF (reference sequence). The V end was cut by 2 bases, the J end by 0 bases, with 12 bases between. The CDR3 totals 16 residues. DNA for the CDR3: TGTGCCACCAGCAGAACCGGGACGCGGAGCACAGATACGCAGTATTTT. Its protein is CATSRTGTRSTDTQYF. Full variable domain (outside the CDR3, taken from reference TRBV15 and TRBJ2-3): DAMVIQNPRYQVTQFGKPVTLSCSQTLNHNVMYWYQQKSSQAPKLLFHYYDKDFNNEADTPDNFQSRRPNTSFCFLDIRSPGLGDTAMYLCATSRTGTRSTDTQYFGPGTRLTVL.

The sample holds many counts of this clonotype. The germline gene is not matched at one end of the junction; a read error may be the cause. The genes are TRBV6-2 or TRBV6-3 and TRBJ2-5; D is possibly TRBD1 (5 bases). Germline CDR1 and CDR2: MNHEY and SVGEGT. The CDR3 length is 11 residues. CDR3 sequence reads: CASSYPGPGNF. The CDR3 DNA follows: TGTGCCAGCAGTTACCCGGGCCCAGGGAACTTC.

The gene calls are TRBV18 and TRBJ1-1; TRBD1 is a possible D gene (5 bases). V lost 3 bases, J lost 2 bases, and 13 bases lay in between. CDR1 and CDR2 (germline): KGHSH, LQKENI. CDR3 length: 15 residues. CDR3 in amino acids: CASSPIDSHNTEAFF. In DNA form, the CDR3 reads TGTGCCAGCTCACCCATTGACAGCCACAACACTGAAGCTTTCTTT. Full variable domain (remainder filled in from reference TRBV18 and TRBJ1-1): NAGVMQNPRHLVRRRGQEARLRCSPMKGHSHVYWYRQLPEEGLKFMVYLQKENIIDESGMPKERFSAEFPKEGPSILRIQQVVRGDSAAYFCASSPIDSHNTEAFFGQGTRLTVV.

This clonotype was recorded many times. CDR3 in DNA: TGTGCCAGCCGCCCACCTGTGGCAGGGGTGAATGGCTACACCTTC. Residues: CASRPPVAGVNGYTF. V gene TRBV6-4 combines with J gene TRBJ1-2; perhaps TRBD1 as D (6 bases). V was clipped by 8 bases and J by 6 bases, with 22 bases between them. The CDR3 extends over 15 amino acids. Germline CDR1 MRHNA, CDR2 SNTAGT.

On this clonotype: This may stem from a read error, because a much larger clone lies one nucleotide away. The chain uses TRBV3-1 and TRBJ2-7; D may be TRBD1 (5 bases). Per germline, CDR1 LGHDT and CDR2 YNNKEL (reference sequence). This CDR3 is built from 12 residues. The V and J ends lost 3 bases and 9 bases respectively, with 12 bases between them. CDR3 in amino acids: CASSQIQEWQYF. The CDR3 DNA sequence: TGTGCCAGCAGCCAGATACAGGAATGGCAGTACTTC.

In its sample, this clonotype was seen many times. The chain links TRBV6-5 to TRBJ1-2; TRBD1 aligns across 7 bases. Germline CDR1 is MNHEY and CDR2 is SVGAGI. This CDR3 comprises 13 residues. Trimming took 6 bases from V and 4 from J; bases not matched to a gene: 5. The chain's CDR3 is CASRLTGTYGYTF. The CDR3 DNA reads TGTGCCAGCAGGCTGACAGGGACCTATGGCTACACCTTC.

This clonotype was observed a handful of times. The chain has TRBV28 and TRBJ2-7, with D possibly being TRBD1 or TRBD2 (5 bases each). Germline values: CDR1 MDHEN, CDR2 SYDVKM. This CDR3 has 13 residues. Trimming shortened V by 6 bases and J by 3 bases, and 12 bases separated the two germline ends. The chain's CDR3 is CASSKPGRYEQYF. CDR3 DNA: TGTGCCAGCAGCAAACCGGGACGCTACGAGCAGTACTTC.

The chain employs TRBV7-2 and TRBJ2-2; maybe TRBD1 (6 bases). Germline V gives CDR1 SGHTA, CDR2 FQGNSA. This CDR3 is 17 amino acids long. The V and J ends lost 1 base and 5 bases respectively, with 17 bases between them. CDR3 nucleotides: TGTGCCAGCAGCTTAGGTCCCAGGGGCCTCAGGACCGGGGAGCTGTTTTTT. Encoded protein: CASSLGPRGLRTGELFF.